This paragraph covers one T cell receptor (beta chain) sequence. Its target antigen remains unknown. Per-base quality was not reported, and no clone a single base away is much larger than it. Libraries were built with the immunoSEQ multiplex PCR assay. Entries here come from immuneACCESS through TCRdb and include only in-frame sequences with V and J called. Some clones fail to appear in such tables; in the studies checked, an unresolved V gene covers under half of the shortfall, and the cause of the remainder is unknown. The table for this sample lists approximately 58,000 clones; around 87% of them were counted only once. The ten largest account for 9.5% to 15% of the sample. This sample was taken from a study of control samples from healthy donors and cancer patients (dated by TCRdb to 2018 to 2020). A distance of 13 bases separates the germline ends of V and J, which lose 0 bases and 4 bases respectively. The germline V gene encodes CDR1 SQVTM and CDR2 ANQGSEA. Its CDR3 holds 15 amino acids, cysteine through phenylalanine. Just CDR3 DNA is preserved here, 45 bases in frame from base 1.

Here the chain combines TRBV29-1 and TRBJ1-3; a weak D assignment points to TRBD1 (5 bases agree). Input material: PBMCs. This receptor was obtained from a woman aged 60-70 years with lung cancer. Here the CDR3 is given as CSVEEWAGPGNTIYF. Read as DNA, the sequence is TGCAGCGTTGAAGAATGGGCAGGGCCAGGAAACACCATATATTTT.